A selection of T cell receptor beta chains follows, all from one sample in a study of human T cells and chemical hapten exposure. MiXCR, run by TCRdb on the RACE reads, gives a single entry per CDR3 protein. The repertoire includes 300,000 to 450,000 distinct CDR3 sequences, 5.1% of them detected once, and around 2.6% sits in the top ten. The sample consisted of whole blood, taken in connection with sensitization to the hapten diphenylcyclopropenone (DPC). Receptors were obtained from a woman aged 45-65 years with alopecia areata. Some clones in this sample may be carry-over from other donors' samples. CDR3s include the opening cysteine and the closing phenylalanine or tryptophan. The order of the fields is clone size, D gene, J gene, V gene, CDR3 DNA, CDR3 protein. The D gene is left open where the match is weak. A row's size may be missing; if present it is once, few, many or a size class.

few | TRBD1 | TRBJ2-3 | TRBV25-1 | TGTGCCAGCAGTGAAGTGAAGGACAGGAGCCCCACAGATACGCAGTATTTT | CASSEVKDRSPTDTQYF
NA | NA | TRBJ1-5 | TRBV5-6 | TGTGCCAGCAGCTTGAGGGCCCGGGCTCAGCCCCAGCATTTT | CASSLRARAQPQHF
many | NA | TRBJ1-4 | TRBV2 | TGTGCCAGCCGCCTAGGAAGGGAGGGAACTAATGAAAAACTGTTTTTT | CASRLGREGTNEKLFF
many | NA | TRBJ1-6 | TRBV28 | TGTGCCAGCACCTCGGCAGGGGCTGAATATAATTCACCCCTCCACTTT | CASTSAGAEYNSPLHF
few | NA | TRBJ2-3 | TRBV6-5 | TGTGCCAGCAGTTACTCGGGGCGGGACGCAGATACGCAGTATTTT | CASSYSGRDADTQYF
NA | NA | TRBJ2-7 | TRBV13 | TGTGCCAGCAGCCTTCCTCGGGGCTCCTACGAGCAGTACTTC | CASSLPRGSYEQYF
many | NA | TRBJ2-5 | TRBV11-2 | TGTGCCAGCAGCTTTAATCCGGGGCGGCAAGAGACCCAGTACTTC | CASSFNPGRQETQYF
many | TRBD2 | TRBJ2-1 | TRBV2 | TGTGCCAGCGTTGGGACTAGCGTCCACAATGAGCAGTTCTTC | CASVGTSVHNEQFF
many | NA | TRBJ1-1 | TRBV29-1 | TGCAGCGTTGTTTTGAACACTGAAGCTTTCTTT | CSVVLNTEAFF
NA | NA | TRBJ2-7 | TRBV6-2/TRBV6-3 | TGTGCAACCGGGAAGACATACGAGCAGTACTTC | CATGKTYEQYF
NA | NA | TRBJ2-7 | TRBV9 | TGTGCCAGCAGCGCCCAGGAGATCTCCTACGAGCAGTACTTC | CASSAQEISYEQYF
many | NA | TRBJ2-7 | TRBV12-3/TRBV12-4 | TGTGCCAGCAGTTTTATACAGGACGAGCAGTACTTC | CASSFIQDEQYF
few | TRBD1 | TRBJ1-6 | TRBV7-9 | TGTGCCAGCAGCTTTGAACAGGGGAATTCACCCCTCCACTTT | CASSFEQGNSPLHF
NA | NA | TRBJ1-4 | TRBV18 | TGTGCCAGCTCAGACAGATTTAATGAAAAACTGTTTTTT | CASSDRFNEKLFF
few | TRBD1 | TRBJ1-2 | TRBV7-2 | TGTGCCAGCAGCTTAGTCGGACAGGGGGCCCACTATGGCTACACCTTC | CASSLVGQGAHYGYTF
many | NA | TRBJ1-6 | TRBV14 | TGTGCCAGCAGCCAAAGAGACACGGGGTATAATTCACCCCTCCACTTT | CASSQRDTGYNSPLHF
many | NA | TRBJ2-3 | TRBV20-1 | TGCAGTGCTAGAGATGGGGTCCTAATCAGCCACACGCAGTATTTT | CSARDGVLISHTQYF
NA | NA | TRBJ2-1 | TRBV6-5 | TGTGCCAGCAGCACAACGACTGGAGAGCAGTTCTTC | CASSTTTGEQFF